The next 24 T cell receptor beta chains were all read from a single sample in a study of cytomegalovirus exposure and HLA in healthy donors. PCR employed 60 Vbeta and 13 Jbeta primers. The table came from immunoSEQ multiplex PCR; TCRdb's copy has only in-frame clones and leaves some out. The repertoire includes 100,000 to 130,000 clones, 82% of them detected once, and 2% to 3% sits in the top ten. Sequenced material: PBMCs. These receptors all stem from a man aged 25-40 years in good health and CMV-seropositive.

This clone was seen a few times. An end of the junction differs from the germline gene, which may be a read error. The chain recombines TRBV7-9 with TRBJ1-6, with D possibly matching TRBD1 (6 bases). Germline CDR1 SEHNR, CDR2 FQNEAQ (reference sequence). CDR3 size: 12 residues. DNA for the CDR3: TGTTCCAGCTCGGCAGGGGTATCACCCCTCCACTTT. Translating it yields CSSSAGVSPLHF. The full variable domain, with the rest looked up from reference TRBV7-9 and TRBJ1-6, is DTGVSQNPRHKITKRGQNVTFRCDPISEHNRLYWYRQTLGQGPEFLTYFQNEAQLEKSRLLSDRFSAERPKGSFSTLEIQRTEQGDSAMYLCSSSAGVSPLHFGNGTRLTVT.

This chain connects TRBV6-5 to TRBJ2-4, with TRBD1 matching over 7 bases. The germline CDR1 and CDR2 sequences are MNHEY and SVGAGI. V was clipped by 6 bases and J by 3 bases; unmatched bases: 8. The CDR3 totals 15 residues. CDR3 residues: CASRPDRAVKNIQYF. CDR3 coding DNA: TGTGCCAGCAGACCAGACAGGGCGGTCAAAAACATTCAGTACTTC.

This rearrangement joins TRBV5-4 to TRBJ2-7; D is ambiguous. This CDR3 has 15 amino acids. V was pared by 2 bases and J by 0 bases, with 12 bases between. Germline V gene sequence: CDR1 SGHNT, CDR2 YYREEE (reference sequence). Written as DNA, the CDR3 is TGTGCCAGCAGCTTCCCGGGTTCTCTCTCCTACGAGCAGTACTTC. This codes for CASSFPGSLSYEQYF.

The chain has TRBV4-2 and TRBJ1-3; possibly TRBD1 for D (5 bases). The germline V gene encodes CDR1 LGHNA and CDR2 YNFKEQ. The CDR3 sequence is 16 residues long. V was pared by 3 bases and J by 0 bases, with 12 bases between. The CDR3 DNA follows: TGTGCCAGCAGCCAGGCTGACAGAACCTCTGGAAACACCATATATTTT. Its protein is CASSQADRTSGNTIYF.

The chain recombines TRBV7-9 with TRBJ2-2; 7 bases align to TRBD2. The CDR3 runs 12 residues. Trimming cost V 5 bases and J 10 bases; bases outside gene matches: 4. CDR1 is SEHNR, CDR2 FQNEAQ, per germline (reference sequence). The CDR3 is CASSLGGMELFF. The CDR3, as DNA: TGTGCCAGCAGCCTCGGGGGGATGGAGCTGTTTTTT.

The chain employs TRBV12-5 and TRBJ2-2; 8 bases are a match to TRBD1. Unmatched junction bases numbered 8, after V lost 10 bases and J lost 4 bases. CDR1 is LGHNT, CDR2 FRNRAP, per germline. There are 14 residues in the CDR3. The CDR3: CATSFQGATGELFF. The CDR3 DNA follows: TGTGCTACGAGCTTTCAGGGGGCCACCGGGGAGCTGTTTTTT.

This chain uses TRBV15 with TRBJ2-3, with D maybe TRBD1 (6 bases). The CDR3 totals 15 residues. The V gene lost 0 bases and the J gene lost 5 bases, with 12 bases spanning the gap. The germline V gene encodes CDR1 LNHNV and CDR2 YYDKDF (reference sequence). The CDR3 region is CATSREDRRGDTQYF. The CDR3 DNA is TGTGCCACCAGCAGAGAGGACAGACGGGGAGATACGCAGTATTTT. Full variable domain (remainder filled in from reference TRBV15 and TRBJ2-3): DAMVIQNPRYQVTQFGKPVTLSCSQTLNHNVMYWYQQKSSQAPKLLFHYYDKDFNNEADTPDNFQSRRPNTSFCFLDIRSPGLGDTAMYLCATSREDRRGDTQYFGPGTRLTVL.

This chain uses TRBV4-1 with TRBJ2-5; TRBD2 agrees at 10 bases. The CDR3 is 17 amino acids. Unmatched junction bases numbered 7, after V lost 2 bases and J lost 1 base. Germline loops: CDR1 MGHRA, CDR2 YSYEKL. CDR3: CASSQWISGGPQETQYF. The CDR3 DNA follows: TGCGCCAGCAGCCAATGGATTAGCGGGGGGCCCCAAGAGACCCAGTACTTC.

The chain recombines TRBV19 with TRBJ2-7; possible D gene TRBD1, 8 bases. There are 15 residues in the CDR3. Trimming pared 3 bases from V and 6 bases from J, leaving 18 bases between. Germline V lookup: CDR1 LNHDA, CDR2 SQIVND (reference sequence). The CDR3, as DNA: TGTGCCAGTAGTATGGGAGGGACAGACAGGGGCGAGCAGTACTTC. This gives the protein CASSMGGTDRGEQYF.

V is TRBV5-1 and J is TRBJ2-6; no clear D gene. Trimming cost V 0 bases and J 4 bases, with 5 bases left between them. The CDR3 runs 14 residues. Germline CDR1 and CDR2: SGHRS and YFSETQ. The CDR3 loop is CASSLDVGANVLTF. CDR3 DNA sequence: TGCGCCAGCAGCTTGGATGTAGGGGCCAACGTCCTGACTTTC.

CDR3: CASSVRLTNYGYTF. In DNA, the CDR3 is TGTGCCAGCAGCGTCAGGCTGACTAACTATGGCTACACCTTC. The chain has TRBV9 and TRBJ1-2; D remains unclear. CDR3 length: 14 residues. Looked up from germline, CDR1 is SGDLS and CDR2 is YYNGEE. Trimming removed 2 bases from V and 0 bases from J, with 8 bases in between.

CDR3 coding DNA: TGTGCCAGCAGTGAACAAGGGGATCCCAATCAGCCCCAGCATTTT. Translating gives CASSEQGDPNQPQHF. This chain links TRBV6-4 with TRBJ1-5; D may be TRBD1 (5 bases). The germline V gene has CDR1 MRHNA and CDR2 SNTAGT. This CDR3 is built from 15 residues. V lost 3 bases and J 3 bases, leaving 12 bases between the germline ends.

The rearrangement links TRBV5-4 to TRBJ2-7; 12 bases line up with TRBD1. The CDR3 is 15 residues long. The V segment lost 4 bases and the J segment 3 bases; nucleotides outside the gene matches: 5. The germline V gene has CDR1 SGHNT and CDR2 YYREEE (reference sequence). For the CDR3, the DNA is TGTGCCAGCAGCCGGGGGACAGGGGGCTTCTACGAGCAGTACTTC. Protein sequence: CASSRGTGGFYEQYF.

J is TRBJ1-4 and V is TRBV4-2; no firm D call. This CDR3 has 16 amino acids. V was cut by 3 bases and J by 8 bases, with 19 bases left in between. Germline V CDR1 and CDR2: LGHNA, YNFKEQ. CDR3 loop: CASSQDEGFGGEKLFF. CDR3 nucleotides: TGTGCCAGCAGCCAGGATGAGGGCTTTGGAGGAGAAAAACTGTTTTTT.

The chain joins TRBV11-2 to TRBJ2-4; 15 bases agree with TRBD2. Germline V lookup: CDR1 SGHAT, CDR2 FQNNGV. V gave up 0 bases and J gave up 3 bases; unmatched junction bases: 9. CDR3 length: 20 amino acids. The CDR3 DNA is TGTGCCAGCAGCTTAGATCGGACTAGCGGGGGGGCCGCTAGCAAAAACATTCAGTACTTC. Translating gives CASSLDRTSGGAASKNIQYF.

This clone has just a few counts. The chain links TRBV6-5 to TRBJ2-1; 7 bases fit TRBD1. With 0 bases clipped from V and 6 bases from J, the junction kept 5 bases outside the gene matches. Germline values: CDR1 MNHEY, CDR2 SVGAGI. The CDR3 loop spans 15 amino acids. CDR3 DNA: TGTGCCAGCAGTTACTCGGTGACAGGGAGCAATGAGCAGTTCTTC. It is translated as CASSYSVTGSNEQFF.

This clone has just a few counts. The rearrangement uses TRBV13 and TRBJ2-3; 9 nucleotides match TRBD2. With V trimmed by 2 bases and J by 3 bases, 9 bases remained unmatched. From germline, CDR1 is PRHDT and CDR2 FYEKMQ (reference sequence). This CDR3 spans 17 amino acids. The CDR3 loop is CASSLQLASGTTDTQYF. CDR3 sequence (DNA): TGTGCCAGCAGCTTACAGCTTGCTAGCGGGACGACAGATACGCAGTATTTT.

This clone was recorded a few times. This chain uses TRBV18 with TRBJ2-7; 7 positions agree with TRBD1. The germline V gene encodes CDR1 KGHSH and CDR2 LQKENI. The CDR3 runs to 14 residues. J lost 2 bases, V lost 6 bases, and 7 bases had no gene match. The CDR3 region is CASSPRDSTYEQYF. CDR3 DNA: TGTGCCAGCTCCCCCCGGGACAGTACCTACGAGCAGTACTTC.

The chain uses TRBV7-9 and TRBJ1-6, with 7 bases aligning to TRBD1. The CDR3 sequence is 17 residues long. Unmatched junction bases numbered 8, after V lost 5 bases and J lost 1 base. Germline CDR1 is SEHNR and CDR2 is FQNEAQ (reference sequence). CDR3 nucleotide sequence: TGTGCCAGCAGCACTCACAGGGGTTTGTCCTATAATTCACCCCTCCACTTT. It encodes CASSTHRGLSYNSPLHF.

This clone has only one observation. V is TRBV7-8 and J is TRBJ1-1; D may be TRBD1 (5 bases). Trimming removed 3 bases from V and 3 bases from J, with 20 bases in between. Germline CDR1 reads SGHVS; CDR2 reads FQNEAQ. The CDR3 runs 17 residues. The CDR3 is CASSFSRWQGGDTEAFF. CDR3 nucleotides: TGTGCCAGCAGCTTCAGCCGATGGCAGGGAGGGGACACTGAAGCTTTCTTT.

This chain joins TRBV4-1 and TRBJ1-5; TRBD1 agrees at 7 bases. Germline CDR1 MGHRA, CDR2 YSYEKL. The ends lost 7 bases at V and 6 bases at J; junction bases unmatched: 15. The length of the CDR3 is 16 residues. CDR3 nucleotide sequence: TGCGCCAGCATGCCTCAGGTAAACAGGGGAGTTCAGCCCCAGCATTTT. Protein: CASMPQVNRGVQPQHF.

This clone has only one observation. J is TRBJ2-3 and V is TRBV29-1; D not resolved. The CDR3 length is 12 residues. V was shortened by 2 bases and J by 2 bases, with 5 bases between the two germline ends. In germline, CDR1 is SQVTM, CDR2 ANQGSEA. CDR3 protein: CSVEPHTDTQYF. In DNA form, the CDR3 reads TGCAGCGTTGAACCCCACACAGATACGCAGTATTTT.

The chain recombines TRBV7-2 with TRBJ2-3, with 7 bases that match TRBD2. Per the germline V gene, CDR1 is SGHTA and CDR2 is FQGNSA. J was trimmed by 3 bases and V by 5 bases; bases with no gene match: 11. This CDR3 comprises 16 residues. The CDR3 DNA sequence: TGTGCCAGCAGCCGCGGGGGAAGGTCCTGGACAGATACGCAGTATTTT. Translating it yields CASSRGGRSWTDTQYF.

The chain links TRBV6-1 to TRBJ1-2; 9 bases are shared with TRBD1. V lost 5 bases to trimming and J lost 4 bases; unmatched junction nucleotides: 5. CDR1 and CDR2 from the germline V gene are MNHNS and SASEGT. The CDR3 loop spans 14 amino acids. CDR3 amino acids: CASSSKTGGYGYTF. The CDR3 DNA reads TGTGCCAGCAGTTCAAAGACAGGGGGCTATGGCTACACCTTC.